The sequence of this T cell receptor (beta chain) was determined in a study of Ad26.COV2.S vaccination and SARS-CoV-2 variants (dated by TCRdb to 2020 to 2023). Regarding the complete study: Donors in the vaccine arm were drawn from COV1001, a phase I-IIa trial of Ad26.COV2.S in healthy adults that was multicentre, randomized, double-blind and placebo-controlled. A total of some 30 samples were included in the TCR-sequenced set, comprising around 19 Ad26.COV2.S vaccine recipients, 5 placebo recipients and 8 SARS-CoV-2 convalescent individuals. Trial participants were randomized into five groups of five: low-dose or high-dose Ad26.COV2.S given once or twice, or placebo on both occasions. Throughout the experiments and outcome assessment, investigators stayed blinded to trial group allocation. Sequencing of the TCRbeta repertoire served to evaluate the specificity and breadth of SARS-CoV-2-reactive T cell receptors following Ad26.COV2.S vaccination. Ad26.COV2.S was given intramuscularly at 5x10^10 or 1x10^11 viral particles, as a single shot or as two shots 56 days apart.

TCRbeta CDR3 regions were sequenced with the immunoSEQ Assay. After extraction, genomic DNA underwent amplification by bias-controlled multiplex PCR, followed by high-throughput sequencing. The paper's data handling went like this. To quantify the absolute abundance of every unique TCRbeta CDR3 region, sequences were collapsed and filtered. T cell fraction was estimated by normalizing TCRbeta template counts to usable DNA, which was measured by amplifying reference genes present in all nucleated cells. Repertoire TCRs were annotated as SARS-CoV-2-specific when V gene, CDR3 amino acid sequence and J gene were exactly matched to a known reactive TCR set. The reference SARS-CoV-2 TCR set came from MIRA and was filtered for enrichment in COVID-19-positive ImmuneCODE repertoires, removing public or cross-reactive TCRs. Using the MIRA antigens, annotated TCRs were further analysed by specific ORF or by position within an ORF. Breadth was defined as annotated unique rearrangements over total unique productive rearrangements; depth was the summed frequency of those rearrangements. Two-sided Wilcoxon rank-sum tests were used to compare TCR breadth between groups. TCRdb obtained this table from immuneACCESS and retained in-frame rearrangements with V and J assigned. These tables miss some clones; where compared with another copy, unresolved V genes account for less than half of the shortfall, and the remainder is unexplained. The V and J calls and clone size come from that table; D and trimming were worked out from the DNA. The sample data list about 480,000 clones, and roughly nine tenths of these were observed just once. The leading ten clones occupy roughly 13% of the sample.

As for this clone: Its antigen target is currently unknown. No much larger clonotype is one base removed from it; base qualities were not supplied.

The CDR3 covers 14 residues, taking in both the cysteine and the phenylalanine. Kept here is only the CDR3 DNA, which spans 42 bases and is read in frame from base 1. V is pared back by 4 bases and J by 6 bases, with 12 bases lying between the germline termini. CDR1 and CDR2 are drawn from the germline V gene: MGHDK, SYGVNS. Explained via the paper, the treatment or condition label denotes: over 15 received Ad26.COV2.S at low or high dose, single or two shots; several received placebo; per-sample allocation not given. Repertoires of vaccine and placebo recipients were sequenced from samples collected on day 63 after the first injection. Cohort 1b enrolled some 25 adults aged 18-55 years at a single site in Boston, USA, between 29 July and 7 August 2020. Ad26.COV2.S was a replication-incompetent adenovirus type 26 vector expressing a prefusion-stabilized SARS-CoV-2 spike protein from the original Wuhan strain.

General conclusions and limits of the study: The study was not powered to compare responses between vaccine doses or regimens. Vaccine and placebo recipients had comparable non-spike TCR breadth, which fits with the vaccine containing only spike. It was noted by the authors that total T cell responses may have been underestimated by the TCR breadth and depth analyses. Substantial breadth of spike-specific CD8+ and CD4+ T cell responses was reported after vaccination. Compared with placebo recipients, Ad26.COV2.S recipients showed higher spike-specific TCR breadth (P = 0.0014).

The specimen was peripheral blood, collected in a trial of Ad26.COV2.S vaccine versus placebo. Here the chain combines TRBV25-1 and TRBJ2-2, and the D gene may be TRBD1, 5 bases matching. The receptor comes from a person between 18 and 60 years old who received the Ad26.COV2.S COVID-19 vaccine or a placebo. The bases read TGTGCCAGCAGTGGGACACAGTGGCCCGGGGAGCTGTTTTTT. Its protein reads: CASSGTQWPGELFF.